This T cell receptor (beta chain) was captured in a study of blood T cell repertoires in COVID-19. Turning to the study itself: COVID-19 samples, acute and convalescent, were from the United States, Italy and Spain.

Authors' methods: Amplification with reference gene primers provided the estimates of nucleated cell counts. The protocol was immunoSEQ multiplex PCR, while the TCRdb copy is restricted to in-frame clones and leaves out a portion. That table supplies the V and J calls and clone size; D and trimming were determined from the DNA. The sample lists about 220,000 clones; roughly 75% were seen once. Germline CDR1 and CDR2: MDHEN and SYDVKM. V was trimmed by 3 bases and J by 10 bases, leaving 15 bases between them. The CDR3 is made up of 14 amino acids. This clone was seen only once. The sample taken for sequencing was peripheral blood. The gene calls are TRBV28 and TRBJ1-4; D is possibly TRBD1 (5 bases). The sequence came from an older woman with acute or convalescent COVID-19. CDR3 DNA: TGTGCCAGCAGTTTCGGGCAGGGTCGGGTAAAACTGTTTTTT. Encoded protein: CASSFGQGRVKLFF.